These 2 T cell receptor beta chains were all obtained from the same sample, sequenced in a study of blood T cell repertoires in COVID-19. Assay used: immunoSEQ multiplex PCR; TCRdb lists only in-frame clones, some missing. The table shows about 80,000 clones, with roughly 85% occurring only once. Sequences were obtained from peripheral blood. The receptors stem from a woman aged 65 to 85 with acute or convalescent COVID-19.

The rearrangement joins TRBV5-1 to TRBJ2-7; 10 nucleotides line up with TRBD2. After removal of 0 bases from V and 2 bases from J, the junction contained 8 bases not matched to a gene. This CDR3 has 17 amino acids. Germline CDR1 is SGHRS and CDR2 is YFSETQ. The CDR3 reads CASSLGLTSGKAYEQYF. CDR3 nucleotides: TGCGCCAGCAGCTTGGGACTTACTAGCGGGAAGGCCTACGAGCAGTACTTC.

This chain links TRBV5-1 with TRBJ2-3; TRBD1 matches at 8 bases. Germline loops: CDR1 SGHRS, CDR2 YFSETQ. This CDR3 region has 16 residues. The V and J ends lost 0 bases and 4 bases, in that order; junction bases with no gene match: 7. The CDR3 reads CASSLGQGLFSDTQYF. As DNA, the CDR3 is TGCGCCAGCAGCTTGGGACAGGGGTTATTTTCAGATACGCAGTATTTT.